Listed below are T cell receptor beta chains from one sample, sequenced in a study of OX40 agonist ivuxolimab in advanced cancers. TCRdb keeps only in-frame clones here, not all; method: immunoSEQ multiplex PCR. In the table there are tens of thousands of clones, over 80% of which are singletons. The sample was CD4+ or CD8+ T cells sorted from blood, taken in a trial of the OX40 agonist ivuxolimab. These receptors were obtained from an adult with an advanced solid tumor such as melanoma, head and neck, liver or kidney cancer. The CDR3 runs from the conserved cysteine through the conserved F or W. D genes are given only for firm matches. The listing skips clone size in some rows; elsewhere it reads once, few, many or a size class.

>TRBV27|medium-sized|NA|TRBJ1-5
TGTGCCAGCAGTTTATCCGGACAAAGTTGGCGGCAGCCCCAGCATTTT
CASSLSGQSWRQPQHF
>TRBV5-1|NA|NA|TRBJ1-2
TGCGCCAGCAGCTTACAGAATTCGAACTATGGCTACACCTTC
CASSLQNSNYGYTF
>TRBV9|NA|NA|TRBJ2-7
TGTGCCAGCAGCGTAGGAGGTCCGCAATCCGAGCAGTACTTC
CASSVGGPQSEQYF
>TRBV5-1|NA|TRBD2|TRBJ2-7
TGCGCCAGCAGCATGAGCGGGAGTGGGGCCGGGACCTACGAGCAGTACTTC
CASSMSGSGAGTYEQYF
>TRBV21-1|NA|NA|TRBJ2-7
TGTGCCAGCAGCAAAGCTCAGGGCCGCTACGAGCAGTACTTC
CASSKAQGRYEQYF
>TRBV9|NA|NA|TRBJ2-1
TGTGCCAGCAGCTCCGAGGTACTAGCAGAATACAATGAGCAGTTCTTC
CASSSEVLAEYNEQFF
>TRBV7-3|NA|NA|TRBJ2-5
TGTGCCAGCAGCTGGCAGGGGGGACAAGAGACCCAGTACTTC
CASSWQGGQETQYF
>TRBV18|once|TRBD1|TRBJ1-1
TGTGCCAGCTCACCGGGGACAGGGATGAACACTGAAGCTTTCTTT
CASSPGTGMNTEAFF
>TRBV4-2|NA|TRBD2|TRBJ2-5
TGTGCCAGCAGCCTAGCGGGGGGCGTCCAAGAGACCCAGTACTTC
CASSLAGGVQETQYF
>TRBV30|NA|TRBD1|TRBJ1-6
TGTGCCTGGAGAGGAGGGACAGGTTATTCACCCCTCCACTTT
CAWRGGTGYSPLHF
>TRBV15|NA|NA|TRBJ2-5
TGTGCCACCAGCAGAGATCAGGGTAGCTCAGAGACCCAGTACTTC
CATSRDQGSSETQYF
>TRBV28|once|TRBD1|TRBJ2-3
TGTGCCAGCAGTTTAGGAGGACAGGGGCGAGATACGCAGTATTTT
CASSLGGQGRDTQYF
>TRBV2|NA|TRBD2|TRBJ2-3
TGTGCCAGCGCGGGGGGGCCAACTGATACGCAGTATTTT
CASAGGPTDTQYF
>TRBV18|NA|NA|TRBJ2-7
TGTGCCAGCTCGCCGGGCAACTCCTACGAGCAGTACTTC
CASSPGNSYEQYF
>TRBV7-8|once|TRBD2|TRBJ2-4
TGTGCCAGCAGCCCCCGAGGAGCGGGAGGGCCGCCCGCCAAAAACATTCAGTACTTC
CASSPRGAGGPPAKNIQYF
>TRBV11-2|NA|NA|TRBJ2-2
TGTGCCAGCAGCTTCGGGAGCACCGGGGAGCTGTTTTTT
CASSFGSTGELFF
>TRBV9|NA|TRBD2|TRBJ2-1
TGTGCCAGCAGCGCCGGGACTAGCGGGGCCGGAGCAAATGAGCAGTTCTTC
CASSAGTSGAGANEQFF
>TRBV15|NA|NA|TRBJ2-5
TGTGCCACCAGCAGGGGAAGTGGGGGACCCCAAGAGACCCAGTACTTC
CATSRGSGGPQETQYF
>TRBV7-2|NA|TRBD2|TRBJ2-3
TGTGCCAGCAGCTTTTTGACTAGCGGGGGCACAGATACGCAGTATTTT
CASSFLTSGGTDTQYF
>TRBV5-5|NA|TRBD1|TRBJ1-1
TGTGCCAGCAGCCGGGACAGCCTCTTCGCTTTCTTT
CASSRDSLFAFF
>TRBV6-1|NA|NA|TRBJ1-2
TGTGCCAGCATCCCCGGGACGGTAAACTATGGCTACACCTTC
CASIPGTVNYGYTF
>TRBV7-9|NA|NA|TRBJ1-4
TGTGCCAGCAGCCTAATGCGGATGAATGAAAAACTGTTTTTT
CASSLMRMNEKLFF
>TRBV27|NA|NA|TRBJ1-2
TGTGCCAGCAGTTTATTCGGCCAGGCCAATCTATCTGGCTACACCTTC
CASSLFGQANLSGYTF